The clone carrying this T cell receptor (beta chain) came up many times. The source of the sample is a study of T-cell reconstitution after alpha-beta-depleted transplantation in children. Library preparation (for TCRbeta) was performed with unique molecular identifiers. TCRdb redid the calling of the PCR reads with MiXCR, one entry per CDR3 protein. The data contain 200,000 to 250,000 distinct CDR3 sequences, around 8.9% of them singletons. The sequenced sample was PBMCs from the stem cell graft donor, obtained from the stem cell graft. The receptor comes from a human donor who donated a stem cell graft to a child with SCID.

CDR3 nucleotide sequence: TGCGCCAGCAGTCATGGACTAGCGGGTCACACAGATACGCAGTATTTT. It translates to CASSHGLAGHTDTQYF. This rearrangement joins TRBV5-1 to TRBJ2-3; 11 nucleotides align to TRBD2. Trimming took 5 bases from V and 2 from J; bases not matched to a gene: 7. The CDR3 totals 16 residues. From germline, CDR1 is SGHRS and CDR2 YFSETQ.